This T cell receptor (beta chain) was retrieved from a study of T cells after yellow fever vaccination. The CDR3 is 16 residues long. Germline CDR1 and CDR2: MNHEY and SVGAGI. Trimming cost V 2 bases and J 1 base; bases outside gene matches: 5. TCRdb analysed the 5' RACE reads with MiXCR anew, one entry per CDR3 protein. The sample lists around 330,000 distinct CDR3 sequences; approximately 3.8% were seen once. Findings and limits, study-wide: A minor fraction of clonotypes spanned both CD4 and CD8 compartments. On re-exposure, the response was weaker but peaked faster, at day 5 versus 15. FACS-sorted repertoires might harbor abundant contaminating clonotypes from the bulk population. Post-booster samples contained most primary-vaccination clones (approximately 97% CD4, about 90% CD8).

This clonotype was seen more than once but under ten times. Its antigen remains unidentified. The sequence derives from a man between 18 and 35 years old who received the YFV17D yellow fever vaccine. The specimen was PBMCs, collected on the day of the yellow fever booster vaccination. The chain is built from TRBV6-5 and TRBJ2-5; 9 bases are shared with TRBD2. CDR3 nucleotides: TGTGCCAGCAGTTACGCTAGCGGGGCTTCCCAAGAGACCCAGTACTTC. Translation: CASSYASGASQETQYF.